Below, 27 T cell receptor beta chains from the same sample are listed, as sequenced in a study of response to subunit inactivated influenza vaccine. From the RT-PCR reads, TCRdb called clonotypes with MiXCR, one entry per CDR3 protein. The sample has some 520,000 distinct CDR3 sequences, 16% seen once; the top ten hold over 2.5%. The material sequenced was CD4+ T cells sorted from PBMCs, taken less than 30 months after vaccination. The source of these receptors is a man aged 50 to 75 who received an inactivated influenza vaccine.

V gene TRBV7-9 combines with J gene TRBJ2-3; 7 bases are shared with TRBD2. J lost 2 bases, V lost 7 bases, and 12 bases had no gene match. Germline CDR1 and CDR2: SEHNR and FQNEAQ (reference sequence). The CDR3 runs to 16 residues. CDR3 in amino acids: CASTLDGGKVTDTQYF. The CDR3 DNA reads TGTGCCAGCACCTTGGACGGGGGGAAAGTCACAGATACGCAGTATTTT.

This clonotype is medium-sized. The genes are TRBV11-2 and TRBJ2-2; a possible D gene is TRBD2 (7 bases). V lost 6 bases and J lost 3, with 14 bases in between. The germline V gene has CDR1 SGHAT and CDR2 FQNNGV. CDR3 size: 15 residues. The CDR3 reads CASRRAGAHTGELFF. The CDR3 region has the DNA TGTGCCAGCAGGCGCGCGGGGGCCCACACCGGGGAGCTGTTTTTT.

This clonotype was picked up a small number of times. This sequence joins TRBV12-3 or TRBV12-4 and TRBJ1-1, with D maybe TRBD1 (6 bases). With 7 bases removed from V and 1 base from J, the gap between germline ends came to 13 bases. The CDR3 sequence is 14 residues long. CDR3 loop: CASMLGAANTEAFF. The DNA of the CDR3 is TGTGCCAGCATGCTGGGGGCCGCGAACACTGAAGCTTTCTTT.

The chain has TRBV20-1 and TRBJ2-5; D remains unclear. The CDR3 has 13 amino acids. Germline values: CDR1 DFQATT, CDR2 SNEGSKA (reference sequence). The V end lost 6 bases, the J end lost 5 bases, and 16 bases lay between the germline ends. The CDR3 region is CSALPPPGETQYF. The CDR3 DNA reads as TGCAGTGCCCTACCGCCCCCCGGTGAGACCCAGTACTTC.

At least ten counts were recorded for this clonotype. The chain uses TRBV7-8 and TRBJ2-7, with 7 bases lining up with TRBD2. The germline gives CDR1 SGHVS, CDR2 FQNEAQ. V dropped 6 bases and J dropped 0; count of bases not matched to a gene: 8. This CDR3 is built from 15 residues. The CDR3 protein is CASSRSPSGSYEQYF. DNA for the CDR3: TGTGCCAGCAGTCGGAGCCCTAGCGGCTCCTACGAGCAGTACTTC.

This clonotype was seen more than once but under ten times. The rearrangement joins TRBV20-1 to TRBJ2-5; D is tentatively TRBD1 or TRBD2 (6 bases each). The CDR3 sequence is 14 residues long. The germline CDR1 and CDR2 sequences are DFQATT and SNEGSKA (reference sequence). With 3 bases removed from V and 2 bases from J, the gap between germline ends came to 13 bases. The CDR3 region has the DNA TGCAGTGCTAGGAAGGGGGGTTCACAAGAGACCCAGTACTTC. Translated: CSARKGGSQETQYF.

The genes are TRBV7-8 and TRBJ2-2; D is unresolved. The CDR3 is 14 residues long. CDR1 SGHVS and CDR2 FQNEAQ come from the germline V gene. V was cut by 6 bases and J by 0 bases, with 8 bases left in between. The chain's CDR3 is CASRDGPNTGELFF. Here the CDR3 DNA reads TGTGCCAGCAGAGACGGACCGAACACCGGGGAGCTGTTTTTT.

The CDR3 region is CAISRDSPRDTQYF. DNA for the CDR3: TGTGCCATCAGCAGGGACAGTCCCAGGGATACGCAGTATTTT. The chain couples TRBV10-3 to TRBJ2-3; 7 nucleotides align to TRBD1. CDR1 is ENHRY, CDR2 SYGVKD, per germline. The V segment lost 6 bases and the J segment 6 bases; nucleotides outside the gene matches: 9. This CDR3 contains 14 residues.

The chain uses TRBV5-1 and TRBJ2-1; D is uncertain. V gave up 4 bases and J gave up 2 bases, with 10 bases separating them. Germline CDR1 and CDR2: SGHRS and YFSETQ. This CDR3 contains 14 residues. The CDR3 loop is CASSPIEAYNEQFF. CDR3 coding DNA: TGCGCCAGCAGCCCTATCGAAGCCTACAATGAGCAGTTCTTC.

This clonotype was seen a few times. J is TRBJ1-1 and V is TRBV7-8, with a tentative D call TRBD1 (6 bases). The ends were cut back, 2 bases at V and 1 base at J, with 20 bases in the middle. CDR1 is SGHVS, CDR2 FQNEAQ, per germline. The CDR3 has 18 residues. CDR3 DNA: TGTGCCAGCAGCTTAAGGAGGGGAAACAGGGAAACGAACACTGAAGCTTTCTTT. As protein: CASSLRRGNRETNTEAFF.

This clonotype came up a few times. CDR3 sequence: CASSRAGTSNSPLHF. CDR3 in DNA: TGTGCCAGCAGTCGAGCCGGGACTTCTAATTCACCCCTCCACTTT. The rearrangement joins TRBV12-3 or TRBV12-4 to TRBJ1-6; D is possibly TRBD1 (5 bases). The CDR3 spans 15 residues. V lost 5 bases to trimming and J lost 6 bases, with 14 bases between them.

The sample holds one count of this clonotype. The CDR3 DNA sequence: TGTGCCAGCAGCGCCGGGACTAGCGGATTCGGAGAGACCCAGTACTTC. Translated, it gives CASSAGTSGFGETQYF. This chain joins TRBV6-1 and TRBJ2-5, with 11 bases lining up with TRBD2. The trim removed 6 bases at V and 4 bases at J, leaving 10 bases unmatched. There are 16 residues in the CDR3. Germline V CDR1 and CDR2: MNHNS, SASEGT.

The V call is TRBV10-3, the J call TRBJ1-1; tentatively, D is TRBD1 (5 bases). V was clipped by 3 bases and J by 0 bases, with 17 bases between them. This CDR3 is 17 amino acids long. CDR1 is ENHRY, CDR2 SYGVKD, per germline. CDR3 DNA sequence: TGTGCCATCAGTGAAAGGGACGGCCGAAATATGAACACTGAAGCTTTCTTT. Its translation: CAISERDGRNMNTEAFF.

V is TRBV12-3 or TRBV12-4 and J is TRBJ1-2, with D tentatively TRBD1 (6 bases). The V end was cut by 5 bases, the J end by 4 bases, with 11 bases between. CDR3 size: 13 residues. CDR3 loop: CASSDTGTYGYTF. The CDR3 DNA sequence: TGTGCCAGCAGTGACACAGGGACCTATGGCTACACCTTC.

The V gene is TRBV6-2 or TRBV6-3, the J gene TRBJ1-5; a weak D match, TRBD1 (6 bases). The CDR3 runs to 16 residues. The V end lost 7 bases, the J end lost 3 bases, and 19 bases lay between the germline ends. Germline CDR1 reads MNHEY; CDR2 reads SVGEGT. The DNA of the CDR3 is TGTGCCAGCACCAAGGGGGGACGGACATTCAATCAGCCCCAGCATTTT. The encoded protein is CASTKGGRTFNQPQHF.

The table lists this clonotype with a few counts. This chain joins TRBV13 and TRBJ2-6, with TRBD1 identical over 7 bases. The CDR3 covers 18 residues. In germline, CDR1 is PRHDT, CDR2 FYEKMQ (reference sequence). The V segment lost 5 bases and the J segment 3 bases; nucleotides outside the gene matches: 13. This CDR3 is CASSRRDSLFVGANVLTF. CDR3 DNA: TGTGCCAGCAGCCGCCGGGACAGCCTTTTTGTTGGGGCCAACGTCCTGACTTTC.

The chain links TRBV4-2 to TRBJ1-5; D not certain. V was clipped by 0 bases and J by 3 bases, with 3 bases between them. The germline V gene encodes CDR1 LGHNA and CDR2 YNFKEQ. This CDR3 has 13 amino acids. The DNA of the CDR3 is TGTGCCAGCAGCCAAGATGACAATCAGCCCCAGCATTTT. Translated: CASSQDDNQPQHF.

The V call is TRBV29-1, the J call TRBJ2-7; 9 nucleotides agree with TRBD2. The trim removed 3 bases at V and 0 bases at J, leaving 3 bases unmatched. The CDR3 has 14 residues. The V gene's germline CDR1 is SQVTM and CDR2 ANQGSEA. The CDR3 DNA follows: TGCAGCGTTGATGCTAGCGGGAACTCCTACGAGCAGTACTTC. Translation: CSVDASGNSYEQYF.

J is TRBJ2-4 and V is TRBV3-1; D gene uncertain. Between the trimmed V and J ends, which lost 0 bases and 5 bases, there was a span of 5 bases. Per germline, CDR1 LGHDT and CDR2 YNNKEL (reference sequence). This CDR3 contains 13 residues. The CDR3 DNA sequence: TGTGCCAGCAGCCAAGACAGGCAAAACATTCAGTACTTC. Amino acids: CASSQDRQNIQYF.

At least ten counts were recorded for this clonotype. The rearrangement uses TRBV18 and TRBJ1-2, with D perhaps matching TRBD1 (5 bases). Deletions cut 2 bases from V and 8 bases from J, with 18 bases between. The CDR3 has 15 residues. Germline V CDR1 and CDR2: KGHSH, LQKENI. This CDR3 reads CASSPGTDQLSGYTF. In nucleotides, the CDR3 is TGTGCCAGCTCACCAGGGACGGACCAACTATCGGGCTACACCTTC.

This clonotype has only a few counts. This CDR3 is CSATRGGITDTQYF. The CDR3 DNA follows: TGCAGTGCTACAAGAGGGGGGATCACAGATACGCAGTATTTT. The rearrangement joins TRBV20-1 to TRBJ2-3, with D perhaps TRBD1 or TRBD2 (6 bases each). The CDR3 totals 14 residues. Between the trimmed V and J ends, which lost 4 bases and 2 bases, there was a span of 13 bases. Germline V gene lookup returns CDR1 DFQATT and CDR2 SNEGSKA (reference sequence).

The chain employs TRBV4-1 and TRBJ1-4; D ambiguous. CDR1 is MGHRA and CDR2 is YSYEKL in the germline V gene. This CDR3 has 15 amino acids. With 0 bases removed from V and 0 bases from J, the gap between germline ends came to 5 bases. The CDR3 coding sequence is TGCGCCAGCAGCCAAGATAGCTCAACTAATGAAAAACTGTTTTTT. It codes for CASSQDSSTNEKLFF.

The chain combines TRBV6-1 with TRBJ1-4; D is uncertain. The V end lost 5 bases, the J end lost 0 bases, and 10 bases lay between the germline ends. Germline CDR1 and CDR2: MNHNS and SASEGT. This CDR3 is 15 amino acids long. CDR3 protein: CASSRTHSTNEKLFF. As DNA, the CDR3 is TGTGCCAGCAGTCGTACCCATTCAACTAATGAAAAACTGTTTTTT.

This clonotype was counted many times. The rearrangement links TRBV5-1 to TRBJ1-1; no reliable D call. Deletions cut 0 bases from V and 3 bases from J, with 12 bases between. Germline V gene sequence: CDR1 SGHRS, CDR2 YFSETQ. This CDR3 contains 15 residues. The DNA for the CDR3 is TGCGCCAGCAGCTTGGTGTCAGGTCGGGACACTGAAGCTTTCTTT. It specifies CASSLVSGRDTEAFF.

The chain links TRBV20-1 to TRBJ1-6; 9 nucleotides align to TRBD1. Germline CDR1 DFQATT, CDR2 SNEGSKA (reference sequence). Trimming at V came to 0 bases and at J to 7 bases, leaving 4 bases not matched to a gene. This CDR3 region has 15 residues. CDR3 nucleotide sequence: TGCAGTGCTAGAGAGGGACAGGGCAGAAATTCACCCCTCCACTTT. Protein: CSAREGQGRNSPLHF.

This chain connects TRBV6-2 or TRBV6-3 to TRBJ2-7; D unclear. V lost 7 bases to trimming and J lost 4 bases, with 11 bases between them. Per the germline V gene, CDR1 is MNHEY and CDR2 is SVGEGT. The CDR3 runs to 12 residues. The CDR3 DNA follows: TGTGCCAGCACCACTTTGCAGTACGAGCAGTACTTC. It specifies CASTTLQYEQYF.

The sample holds a few counts of this clonotype. The V call is TRBV12-3 or TRBV12-4, the J call TRBJ1-2; 11 bases match TRBD1. V trimming: 3 bases; J trimming: 4 bases; junction bases outside the gene matches: 4. The CDR3 is 15 amino acids. The CDR3 nucleotides are TGTGCCAGCAGTTTGGCCGGGACAGGGGGCTATGGCTACACCTTC. Translated, it gives CASSLAGTGGYGYTF.